This T cell receptor beta chain was profiled in a study of cytomegalovirus exposure and HLA in healthy donors. Study-level findings and limits: One cluster of highly shared sequence variants probably arose as a sequencing artifact. The authors listed 164 TCR beta chains as cytomegalovirus-associated.

PCR employed 60 Vbeta and 13 Jbeta primers. Generated by immunoSEQ multiplex PCR, the TCRdb table keeps only in-frame clones and is missing some. The table lists 130,000 to 150,000 clones, 80% of them singletons. V lost 7 bases and J 0 bases, leaving 9 bases between the germline ends. This CDR3 comprises 14 residues. CDR1 is SGHVS, CDR2 FQNEAQ, per germline. As to this clone: Antigen: not known.

Sequencing was performed on PBMCs. This sequence joins TRBV7-8 and TRBJ1-4, with D unclear. This TCR was recovered from a male donor in good health and CMV-seronegative. CDR3: CASTSFATNEKLFF. In DNA form, the CDR3 reads TGTGCCAGCACTTCGTTTGCAACTAATGAAAAACTGTTTTTT.